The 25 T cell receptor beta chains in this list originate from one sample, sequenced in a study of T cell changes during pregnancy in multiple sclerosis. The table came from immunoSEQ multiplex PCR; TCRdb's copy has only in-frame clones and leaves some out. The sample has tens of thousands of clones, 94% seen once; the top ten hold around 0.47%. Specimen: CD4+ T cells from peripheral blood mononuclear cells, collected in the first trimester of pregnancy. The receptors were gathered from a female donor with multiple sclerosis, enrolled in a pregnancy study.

The CDR3 sequence is CASSPLQGALHF. The CDR3 coding sequence is TGTGCCAGTAGTCCTCTACAGGGGGCCCTCCACTTT. The J gene is TRBJ1-6, the V gene TRBV19, with 8 nucleotides matching TRBD1. The CDR3 has 12 amino acids. In germline, CDR1 is LNHDA, CDR2 SQIVND (reference sequence). Trimming at V came to 5 bases and at J to 14 bases, leaving 5 bases not matched to a gene.

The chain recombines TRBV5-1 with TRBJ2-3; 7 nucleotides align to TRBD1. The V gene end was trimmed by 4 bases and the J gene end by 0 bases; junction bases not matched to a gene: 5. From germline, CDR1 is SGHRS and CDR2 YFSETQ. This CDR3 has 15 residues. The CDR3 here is CASSPQGISTDTQYF. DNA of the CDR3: TGCGCCAGCAGCCCACAGGGGATTAGCACAGATACGCAGTATTTT.

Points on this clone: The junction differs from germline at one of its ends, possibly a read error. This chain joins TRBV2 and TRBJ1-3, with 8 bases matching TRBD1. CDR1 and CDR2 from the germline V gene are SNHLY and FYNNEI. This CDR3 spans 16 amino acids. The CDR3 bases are TGTGCCAGCAGCGAAGATTACAGGGGGACTGGAAACACCATATATTTT. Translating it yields CASSEDYRGTGNTIYF. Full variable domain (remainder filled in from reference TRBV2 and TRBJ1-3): EPEVTQTPSHQVTQMGQEVILRCVPISNHLYFYWYRQILGQKVEFLVSFYNNEISEKSEIFDDQFSVERPDGSNFTLKIRSTKLEDSAMYFCASSEDYRGTGNTIYFGEGSWLTVV.

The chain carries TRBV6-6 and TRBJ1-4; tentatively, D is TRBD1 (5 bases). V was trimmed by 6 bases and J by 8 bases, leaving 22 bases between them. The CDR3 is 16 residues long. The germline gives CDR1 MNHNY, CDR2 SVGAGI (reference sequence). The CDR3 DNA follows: TGTGCCAGCAGACTACCGGGACTGACGTTCACGGAAAAACTGTTTTTT. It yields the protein CASRLPGLTFTEKLFF.

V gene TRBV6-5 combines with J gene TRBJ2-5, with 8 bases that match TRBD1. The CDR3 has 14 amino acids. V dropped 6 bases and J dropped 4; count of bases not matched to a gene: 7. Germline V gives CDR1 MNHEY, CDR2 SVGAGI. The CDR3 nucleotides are TGTGCCAGCAGACGCGCAGGGGGCGGAGAGACCCAGTACTTC. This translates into CASRRAGGGETQYF.

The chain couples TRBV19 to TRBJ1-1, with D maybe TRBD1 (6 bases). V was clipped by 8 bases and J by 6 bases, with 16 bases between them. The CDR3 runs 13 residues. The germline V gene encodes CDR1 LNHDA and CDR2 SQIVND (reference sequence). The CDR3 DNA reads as TGTGCCAGTTCCCAGGACAGTGACGCTGAAGCTTTCTTT. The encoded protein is CASSQDSDAEAFF.

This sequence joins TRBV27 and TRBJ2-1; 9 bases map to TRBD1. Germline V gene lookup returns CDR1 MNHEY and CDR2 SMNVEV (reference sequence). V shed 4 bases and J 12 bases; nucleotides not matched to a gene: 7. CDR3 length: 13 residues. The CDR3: CASSSGQGIAQFF. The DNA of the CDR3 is TGTGCCAGCAGTTCGGGACAGGGAATCGCGCAGTTCTTC.

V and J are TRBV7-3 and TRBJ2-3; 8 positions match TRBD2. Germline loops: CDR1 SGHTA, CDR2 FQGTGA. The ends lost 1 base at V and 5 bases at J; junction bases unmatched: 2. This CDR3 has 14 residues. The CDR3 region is CASSLSSGVDTQYF. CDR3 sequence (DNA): TGTGCCAGCAGCTTAAGTAGCGGGGTAGATACGCAGTATTTT.

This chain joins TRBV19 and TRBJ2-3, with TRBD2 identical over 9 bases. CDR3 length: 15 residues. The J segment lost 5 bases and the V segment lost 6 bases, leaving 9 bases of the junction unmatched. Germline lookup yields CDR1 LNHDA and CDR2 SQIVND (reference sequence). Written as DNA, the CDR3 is TGTGCCAGTAGCCGGCGGGGGGGCCGCGGAGATACGCAGTATTTT. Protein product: CASSRRGGRGDTQYF.

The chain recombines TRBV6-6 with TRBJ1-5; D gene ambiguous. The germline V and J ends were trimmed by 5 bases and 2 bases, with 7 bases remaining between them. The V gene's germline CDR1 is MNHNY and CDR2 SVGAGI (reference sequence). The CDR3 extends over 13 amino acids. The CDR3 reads CASSPTGNQPQHF. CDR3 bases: TGTGCCAGCAGTCCTACAGGCAATCAGCCCCAGCATTTT.

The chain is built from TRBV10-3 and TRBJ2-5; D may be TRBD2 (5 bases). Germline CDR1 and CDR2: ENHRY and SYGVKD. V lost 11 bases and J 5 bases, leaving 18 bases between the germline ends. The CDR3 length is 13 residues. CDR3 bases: TGTGCCTTTAAAGCGGATTACGGGGAGACCCAGTACTTC. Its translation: CAFKADYGETQYF.

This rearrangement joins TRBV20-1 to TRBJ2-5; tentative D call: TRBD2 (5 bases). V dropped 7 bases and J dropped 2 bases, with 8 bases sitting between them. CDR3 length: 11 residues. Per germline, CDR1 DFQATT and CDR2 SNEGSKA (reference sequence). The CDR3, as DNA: TGCAGTGTACTAGGGCAAGAGACCCAGTACTTC. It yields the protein CSVLGQETQYF.

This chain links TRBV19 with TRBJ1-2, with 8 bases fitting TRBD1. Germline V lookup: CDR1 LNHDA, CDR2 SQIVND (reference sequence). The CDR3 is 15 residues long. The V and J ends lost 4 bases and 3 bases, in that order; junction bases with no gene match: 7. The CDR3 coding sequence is TGTGCCAGTAGTACGTTAGGACAGGGATACTATGGCTACACCTTC. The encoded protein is CASSTLGQGYYGYTF.

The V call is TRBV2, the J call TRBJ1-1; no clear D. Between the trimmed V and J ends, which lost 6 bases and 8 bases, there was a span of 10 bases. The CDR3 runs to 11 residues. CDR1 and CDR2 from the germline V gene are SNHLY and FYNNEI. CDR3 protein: CASRISREAFF. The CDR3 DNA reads TGTGCCAGCAGGATATCGCGGGAAGCTTTCTTT.

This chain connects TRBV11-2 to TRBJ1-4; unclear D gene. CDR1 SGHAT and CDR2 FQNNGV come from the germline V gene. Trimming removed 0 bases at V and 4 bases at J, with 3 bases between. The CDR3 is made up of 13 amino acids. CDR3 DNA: TGTGCCAGCAGCTTAGACGTTAATGAAAAACTGTTTTTT. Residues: CASSLDVNEKLFF.

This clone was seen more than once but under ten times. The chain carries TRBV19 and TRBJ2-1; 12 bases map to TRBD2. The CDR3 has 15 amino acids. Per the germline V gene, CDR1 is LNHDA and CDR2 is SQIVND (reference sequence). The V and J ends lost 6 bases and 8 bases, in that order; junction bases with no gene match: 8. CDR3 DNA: TGTGCCAGTAGCGTACTAGCGGGGGGTTTATATGAGCAGTTCTTC. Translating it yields CASSVLAGGLYEQFF.

CDR3 residues: CASSSGQGTNQPQHF. The CDR3 DNA is TGTGCCAGCAGTTCGGGACAGGGGACTAATCAGCCCCAGCATTTT. The chain joins TRBV28 to TRBJ1-5, with 10 bases aligning to TRBD1. This CDR3 contains 15 residues. The J segment lost 4 bases and the V segment lost 4 bases, leaving 4 bases of the junction unmatched. Germline lookup yields CDR1 MDHEN and CDR2 SYDVKM.

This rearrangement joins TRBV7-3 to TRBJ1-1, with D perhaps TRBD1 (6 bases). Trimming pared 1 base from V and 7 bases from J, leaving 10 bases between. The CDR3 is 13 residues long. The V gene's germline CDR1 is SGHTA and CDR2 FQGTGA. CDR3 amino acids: CASSLNPDSEAFF. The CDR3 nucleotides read TGTGCCAGCAGCTTAAACCCGGACAGTGAAGCTTTCTTT.

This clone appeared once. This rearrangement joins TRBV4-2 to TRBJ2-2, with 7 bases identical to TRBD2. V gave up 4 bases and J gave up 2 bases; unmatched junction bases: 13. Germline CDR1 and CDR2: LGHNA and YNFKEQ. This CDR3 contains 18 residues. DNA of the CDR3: TGTGCCAGCAGCCTCCGGAAAGGGCCGGGGGGAAACACCGGGGAGCTGTTTTTT. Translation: CASSLRKGPGGNTGELFF.

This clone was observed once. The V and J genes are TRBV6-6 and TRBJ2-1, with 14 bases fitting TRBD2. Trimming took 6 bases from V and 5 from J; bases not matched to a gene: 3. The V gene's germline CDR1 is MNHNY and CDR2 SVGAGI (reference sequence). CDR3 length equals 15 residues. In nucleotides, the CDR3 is TGTGCCAGCAGGGGACTAGCGGGGGTTCACAATGAGCAGTTCTTC. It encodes CASRGLAGVHNEQFF.

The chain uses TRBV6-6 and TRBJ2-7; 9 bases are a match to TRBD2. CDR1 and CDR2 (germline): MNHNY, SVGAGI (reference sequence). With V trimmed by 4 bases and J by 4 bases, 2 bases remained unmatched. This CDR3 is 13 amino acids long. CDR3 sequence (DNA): TGTGCCAGCAGTTTGCGGGGGGGTTACGAGCAGTACTTC. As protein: CASSLRGGYEQYF.

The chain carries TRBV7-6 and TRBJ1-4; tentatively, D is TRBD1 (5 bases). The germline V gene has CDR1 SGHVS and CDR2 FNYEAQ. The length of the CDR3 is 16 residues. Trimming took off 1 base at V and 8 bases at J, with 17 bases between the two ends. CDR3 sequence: CASSLVWAAGEEKLFF. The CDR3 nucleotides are TGTGCCAGCAGCTTAGTCTGGGCCGCGGGGGAGGAAAAACTGTTTTTT.

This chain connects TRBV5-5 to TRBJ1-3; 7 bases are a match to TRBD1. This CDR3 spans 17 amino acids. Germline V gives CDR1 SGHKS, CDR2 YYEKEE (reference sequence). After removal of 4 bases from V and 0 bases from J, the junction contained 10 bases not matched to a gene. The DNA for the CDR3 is TGTGCCAGCAGCCTACAGGGGACAGTTGTCTCTGGAAACACCATATATTTT. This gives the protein CASSLQGTVVSGNTIYF.

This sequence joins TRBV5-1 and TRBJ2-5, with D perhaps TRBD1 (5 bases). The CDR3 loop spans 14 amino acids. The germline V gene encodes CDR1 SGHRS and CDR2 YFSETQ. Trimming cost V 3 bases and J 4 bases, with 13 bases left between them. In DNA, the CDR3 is TGCGCCAGCAGCTCTCCCCGACAGATAGAGACCCAGTACTTC. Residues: CASSSPRQIETQYF.

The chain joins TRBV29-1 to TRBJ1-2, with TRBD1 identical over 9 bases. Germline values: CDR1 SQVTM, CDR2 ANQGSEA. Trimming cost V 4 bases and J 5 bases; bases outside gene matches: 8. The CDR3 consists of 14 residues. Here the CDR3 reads CSVGGTGGPYGYTF. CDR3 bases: TGCAGCGTTGGGGGAACAGGGGGCCCGTATGGCTACACCTTC.